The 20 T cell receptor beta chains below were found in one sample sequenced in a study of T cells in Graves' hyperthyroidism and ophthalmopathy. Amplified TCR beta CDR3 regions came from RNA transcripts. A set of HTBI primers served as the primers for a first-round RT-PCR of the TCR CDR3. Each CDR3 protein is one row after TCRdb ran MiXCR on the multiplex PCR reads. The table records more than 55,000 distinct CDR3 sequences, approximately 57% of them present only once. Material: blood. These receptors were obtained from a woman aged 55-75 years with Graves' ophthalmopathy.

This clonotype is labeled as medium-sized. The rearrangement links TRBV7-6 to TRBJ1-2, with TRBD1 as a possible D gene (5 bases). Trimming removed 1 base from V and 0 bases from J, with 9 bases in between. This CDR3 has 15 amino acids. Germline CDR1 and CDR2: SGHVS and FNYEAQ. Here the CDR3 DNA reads TGTGCCAGCAGCTTAGACGGGGGAACTAACTATGGCTACACCTTC. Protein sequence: CASSLDGGTNYGYTF.

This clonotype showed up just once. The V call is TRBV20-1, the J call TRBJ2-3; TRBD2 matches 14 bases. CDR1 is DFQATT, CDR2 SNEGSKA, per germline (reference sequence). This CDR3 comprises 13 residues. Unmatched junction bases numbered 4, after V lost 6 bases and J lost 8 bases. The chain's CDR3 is CSARGLAGGTQYF. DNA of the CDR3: TGCAGTGCCCGTGGACTAGCGGGGGGTACGCAGTATTTT.

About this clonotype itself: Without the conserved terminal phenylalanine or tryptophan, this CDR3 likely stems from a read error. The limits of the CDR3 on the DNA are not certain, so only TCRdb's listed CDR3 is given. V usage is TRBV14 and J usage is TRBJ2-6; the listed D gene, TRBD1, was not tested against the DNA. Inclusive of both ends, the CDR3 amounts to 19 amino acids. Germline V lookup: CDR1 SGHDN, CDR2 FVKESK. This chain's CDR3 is CASSHHSGTGRSGANVLAD.

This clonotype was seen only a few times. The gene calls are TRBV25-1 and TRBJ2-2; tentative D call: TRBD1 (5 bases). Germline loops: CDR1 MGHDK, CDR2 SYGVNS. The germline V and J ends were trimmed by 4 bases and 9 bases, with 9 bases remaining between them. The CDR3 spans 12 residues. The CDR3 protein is CASSVSGRELFF. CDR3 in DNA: TGTGCCAGCAGTGTATCAGGGAGGGAGCTGTTTTTT. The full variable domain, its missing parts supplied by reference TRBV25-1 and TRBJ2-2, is EADIYQTPRYLVIGTGKKITLECSQTMGHDKMYWYQQDPGMELHLIHYSYGVNSTEKGDLSSESTVSRIRTEHFPLTLESARPSHTSQYLCASSVSGRELFFGEGSRLTVL.

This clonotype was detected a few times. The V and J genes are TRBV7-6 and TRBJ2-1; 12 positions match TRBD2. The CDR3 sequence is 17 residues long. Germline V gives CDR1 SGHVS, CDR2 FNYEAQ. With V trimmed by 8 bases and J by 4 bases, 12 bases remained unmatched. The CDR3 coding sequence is TGTGCCAGCTCACCCGCTAGCGGGGGGGGACTTTACAATGAGCAGTTCTTC. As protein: CASSPASGGGLYNEQFF. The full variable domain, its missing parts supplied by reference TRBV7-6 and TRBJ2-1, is GAGVSQSPRYKVTKRGQDVALRCDPISGHVSLYWYRQALGQGPEFLTYFNYEAQQDKSGLPNDRFSAERPEGSISTLTIQRTEQRDSAMYRCASSPASGGGLYNEQFFGPGTRLTVL.

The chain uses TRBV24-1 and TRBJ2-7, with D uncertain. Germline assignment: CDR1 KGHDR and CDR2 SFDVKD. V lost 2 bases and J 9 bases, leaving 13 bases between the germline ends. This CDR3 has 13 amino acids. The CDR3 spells CATSDSPSAVQYF. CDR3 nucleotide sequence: TGTGCCACCAGTGATTCGCCCTCTGCTGTGCAGTACTTC.

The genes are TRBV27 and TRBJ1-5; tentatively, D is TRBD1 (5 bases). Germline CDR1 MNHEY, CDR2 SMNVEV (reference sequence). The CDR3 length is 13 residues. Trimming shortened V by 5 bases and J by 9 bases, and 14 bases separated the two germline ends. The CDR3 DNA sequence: TGTGCCAGCAGTGTCAGGACGCAGGGGCCCCAGCATTTT. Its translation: CASSVRTQGPQHF.

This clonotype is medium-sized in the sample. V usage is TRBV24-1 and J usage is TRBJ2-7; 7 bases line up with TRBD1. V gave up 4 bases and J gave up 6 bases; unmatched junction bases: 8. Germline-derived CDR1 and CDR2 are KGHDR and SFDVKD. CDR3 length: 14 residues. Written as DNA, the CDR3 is TGTGCCACCAGTGAGGGGACAGCCGCGGGCGAGCAGTACTTC. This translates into CATSEGTAAGEQYF.

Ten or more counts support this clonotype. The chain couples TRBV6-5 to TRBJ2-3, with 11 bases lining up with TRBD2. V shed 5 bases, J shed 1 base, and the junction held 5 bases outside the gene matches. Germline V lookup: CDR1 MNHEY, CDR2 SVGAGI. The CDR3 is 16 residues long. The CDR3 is CASSTLAGAGTDTQYF. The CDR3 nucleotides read TGTGCCAGCAGTACACTAGCGGGGGCTGGCACAGATACGCAGTATTTT.

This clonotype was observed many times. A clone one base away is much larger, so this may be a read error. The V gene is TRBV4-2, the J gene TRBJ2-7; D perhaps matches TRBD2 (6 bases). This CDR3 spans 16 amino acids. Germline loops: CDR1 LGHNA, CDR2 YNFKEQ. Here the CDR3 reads CVSSQDRRGGSYEQYF. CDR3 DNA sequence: TGTGTCAGCAGCCAAGATCGAAGGGGAGGATCCTACGAGCAGTACTTC.

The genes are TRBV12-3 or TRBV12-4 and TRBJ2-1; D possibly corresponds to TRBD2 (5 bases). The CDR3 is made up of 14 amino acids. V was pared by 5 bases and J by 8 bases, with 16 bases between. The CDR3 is CASSPRTYYYEQFF. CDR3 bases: TGTGCCAGCAGTCCCCGGACTTATTACTATGAGCAGTTCTTC.

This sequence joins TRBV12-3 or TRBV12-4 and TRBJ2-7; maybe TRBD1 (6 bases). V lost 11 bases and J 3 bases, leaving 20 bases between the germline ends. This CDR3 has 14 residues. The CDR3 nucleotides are TGTGCCTCGTCACGACCGACAGGCCACTACGAGCAGTACTTC. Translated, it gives CASSRPTGHYEQYF.

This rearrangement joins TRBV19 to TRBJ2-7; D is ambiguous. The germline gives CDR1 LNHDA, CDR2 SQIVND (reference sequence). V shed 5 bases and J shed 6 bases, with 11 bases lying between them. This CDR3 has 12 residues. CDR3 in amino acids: CASSSDPTEQYF. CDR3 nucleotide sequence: TGTGCCAGTAGTTCGGACCCGACCGAGCAGTACTTC.

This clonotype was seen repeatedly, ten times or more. The DNA of the CDR3 is TGTGCCAGCACGGGATCCGATACCTACGAGCAGTACTTC. Residues: CASTGSDTYEQYF. V gene TRBV6-2 or TRBV6-3 combines with J gene TRBJ2-7; tentatively, D is TRBD2 (5 bases). Germline CDR1 reads MNHEY; CDR2 reads SVGEGT. The CDR3 consists of 13 residues. V shed 7 bases and J shed 2 bases, with 12 bases lying between them.

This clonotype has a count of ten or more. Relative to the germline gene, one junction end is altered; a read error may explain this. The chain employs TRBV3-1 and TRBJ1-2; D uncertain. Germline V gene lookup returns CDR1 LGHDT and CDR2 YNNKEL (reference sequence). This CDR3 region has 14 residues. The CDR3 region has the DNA TGTGCCAGCAGCCAATCTCTGACTAATTATGGCTACACCTTC. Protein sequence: CASSQSLTNYGYTF.

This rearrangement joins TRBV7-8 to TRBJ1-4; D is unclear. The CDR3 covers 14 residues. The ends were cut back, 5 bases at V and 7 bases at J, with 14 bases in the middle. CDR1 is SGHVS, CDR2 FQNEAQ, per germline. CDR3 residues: CASSPNTVGEKLFF. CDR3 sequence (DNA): TGTGCCAGCAGCCCAAATACAGTCGGTGAAAAACTGTTTTTT.

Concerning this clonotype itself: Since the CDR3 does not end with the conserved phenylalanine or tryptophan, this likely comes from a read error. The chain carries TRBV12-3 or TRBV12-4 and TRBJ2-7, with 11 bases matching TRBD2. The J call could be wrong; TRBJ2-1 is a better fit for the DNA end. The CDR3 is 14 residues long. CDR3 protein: CASSSSGGFYEQFS. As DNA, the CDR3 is TGTGCCAGCAGTTCTAGCGGGGGGTTCTATGAGCAGTTCTCC.

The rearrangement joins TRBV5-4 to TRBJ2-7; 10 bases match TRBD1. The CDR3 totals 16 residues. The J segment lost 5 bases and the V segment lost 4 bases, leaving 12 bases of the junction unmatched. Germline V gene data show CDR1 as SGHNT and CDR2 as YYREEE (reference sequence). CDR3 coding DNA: TGTGCCAGCAGCGAAGTTTTCAGGACAGGGGGTAACGAGCAGTACTTC. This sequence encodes CASSEVFRTGGNEQYF.

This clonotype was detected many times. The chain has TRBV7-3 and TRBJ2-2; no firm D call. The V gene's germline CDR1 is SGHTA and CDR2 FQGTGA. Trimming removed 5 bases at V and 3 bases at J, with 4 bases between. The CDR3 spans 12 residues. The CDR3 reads CASSPHTGELFF. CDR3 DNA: TGTGCCAGCAGCCCCCACACCGGGGAGCTGTTTTTT.

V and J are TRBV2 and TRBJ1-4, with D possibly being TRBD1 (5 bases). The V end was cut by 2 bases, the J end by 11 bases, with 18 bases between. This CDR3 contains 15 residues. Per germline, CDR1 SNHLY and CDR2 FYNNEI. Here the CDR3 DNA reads TGTGCCAGCAGTGAAAGTCGGTCAGGGAGTACGAAACTGTTTTTT. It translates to CASSESRSGSTKLFF. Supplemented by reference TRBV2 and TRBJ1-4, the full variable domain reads EPEVTQTPSHQVTQMGQEVILRCVPISNHLYFYWYRQILGQKVEFLVSFYNNEISEKSEIFDDQFSVERPDGSNFTLKIRSTKLEDSAMYFCASSESRSGSTKLFFGSGTQLSVL.